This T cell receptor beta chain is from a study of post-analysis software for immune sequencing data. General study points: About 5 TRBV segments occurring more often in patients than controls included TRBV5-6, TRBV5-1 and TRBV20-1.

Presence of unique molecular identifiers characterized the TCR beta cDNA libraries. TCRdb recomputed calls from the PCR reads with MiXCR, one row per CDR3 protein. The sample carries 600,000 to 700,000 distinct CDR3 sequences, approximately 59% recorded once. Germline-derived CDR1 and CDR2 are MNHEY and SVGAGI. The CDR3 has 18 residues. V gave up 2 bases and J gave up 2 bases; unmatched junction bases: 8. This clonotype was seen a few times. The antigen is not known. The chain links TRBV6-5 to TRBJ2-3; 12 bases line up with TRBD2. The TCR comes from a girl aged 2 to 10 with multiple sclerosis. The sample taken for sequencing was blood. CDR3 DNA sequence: TGTGCCAGCAGTTACGGAGGGGGACTAGCGGGTATCACAGATACGCAGTATTTT. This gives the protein CASSYGGGLAGITDTQYF.